This T cell receptor (beta chain) is from a study of shared clonotypes between healthy human individuals. Study outcomes and limitations: Clonotypes shared by all four donors outscored non-shared clonotypes in generation probability.

Profiling relied on immunoSEQ multiplex PCR, and the TCRdb table lists in-frame clones only, not all of them. Among about 750,000 clones listed, around 93% were seen once. The CDR3 is made up of 16 amino acids. V shed 1 base and J 4 bases; nucleotides not matched to a gene: 5. Germline V gene lookup returns CDR1 MGHRA and CDR2 YSYEKL. Of note for this clone: Its antigen remains unidentified.

CD45RO-negative CD8 cells positively selected for CCR7 made up the naive population, which excluded terminally differentiated effector memory CD45RA+ cells. The origin of this receptor is a man aged 25 to 40 in good health. The source material was naive CD8+ T cells sorted from blood. The chain is built from TRBV4-1 and TRBJ2-1; 9 bases match TRBD2. The CDR3 nucleotides read TGCGCCAGCAGCCAAGGGGGTAGCGGGAGTTACAATGAGCAGTTCTTC. This sequence encodes CASSQGGSGSYNEQFF.